A selection of T cell receptor beta chains follows, all from one sample in a study of blood T cell repertoires in COVID-19. The table came from immunoSEQ multiplex PCR; TCRdb's copy has only in-frame clones and leaves some out. This table holds approximately 350,000 clones, roughly 84% found once. The sequenced sample was PBMCs or T cells enriched from blood (not recorded which). The receptors come from a young woman who had recovered from COVID-19. Each CDR3 is given with its conserved first and last residue. D genes are given only for firm matches. The size of a clone is reported for some rows only, either as once, few or many, or as a class for expanded clones.

cdr3_length,j_call,d_call,clone_size,v_call,cdr3_aa,cdr3_nt
13,TRBJ1-5,-,-,TRBV27,CASSSYSNQPQHF,TGTGCCAGCAGTTCCTATAGCAATCAGCCCCAGCATTTT
14,TRBJ2-2,-,-,TRBV28,CASSPNRETGELFF,TGTGCCAGCAGCCCGAATCGGGAGACCGGGGAGCTGTTTTTT
14,TRBJ2-7,TRBD1,-,TRBV6-5,CASSYGQDIYEQYF,TGTGCCAGCAGTTACGGACAGGATATCTACGAGCAGTACTTC
15,TRBJ1-2,-,-,TRBV5-1,CASSLDTPGYYGYTF,TGCGCCAGCAGCTTGGACACCCCCGGGTACTATGGCTACACCTTC
16,TRBJ2-3,TRBD2,once,TRBV7-2,CASSLGGAGGTDTQYF,TGTGCCAGCAGCTTAGGGGGAGCGGGGGGTACAGATACGCAGTATTTT
13,TRBJ1-5,-,few,TRBV7-9,CASSLGQAQPQHF,TGTGCCAGCAGCTTGGGCCAGGCTCAGCCCCAGCATTTT
14,TRBJ1-2,-,-,TRBV2,CASSEVQQYYGYTF,TGTGCCAGCAGTGAAGTTCAACAGTATTATGGCTACACCTTC
16,TRBJ1-1,-,few,TRBV7-9,CASSLGVSREDTEAFF,TGTGCCAGCAGCTTAGGGGTAAGTCGGGAGGACACTGAAGCTTTCTTT
15,TRBJ2-1,TRBD1,-,TRBV6-5,CASSFTGTGDLVQFF,TGTGCCAGCAGTTTCACCGGGACAGGGGACCTCGTGCAGTTCTTC
13,TRBJ1-4,-,-,TRBV5-4,CASSLGAGEKLFF,TGTGCCAGCAGCTTGGGGGCGGGGGAAAAACTGTTTTTT
13,TRBJ1-5,-,-,TRBV4-1,CASSQVRREPQHF,TGCGCCAGCAGCCAAGTTCGGAGGGAGCCCCAGCATTTT